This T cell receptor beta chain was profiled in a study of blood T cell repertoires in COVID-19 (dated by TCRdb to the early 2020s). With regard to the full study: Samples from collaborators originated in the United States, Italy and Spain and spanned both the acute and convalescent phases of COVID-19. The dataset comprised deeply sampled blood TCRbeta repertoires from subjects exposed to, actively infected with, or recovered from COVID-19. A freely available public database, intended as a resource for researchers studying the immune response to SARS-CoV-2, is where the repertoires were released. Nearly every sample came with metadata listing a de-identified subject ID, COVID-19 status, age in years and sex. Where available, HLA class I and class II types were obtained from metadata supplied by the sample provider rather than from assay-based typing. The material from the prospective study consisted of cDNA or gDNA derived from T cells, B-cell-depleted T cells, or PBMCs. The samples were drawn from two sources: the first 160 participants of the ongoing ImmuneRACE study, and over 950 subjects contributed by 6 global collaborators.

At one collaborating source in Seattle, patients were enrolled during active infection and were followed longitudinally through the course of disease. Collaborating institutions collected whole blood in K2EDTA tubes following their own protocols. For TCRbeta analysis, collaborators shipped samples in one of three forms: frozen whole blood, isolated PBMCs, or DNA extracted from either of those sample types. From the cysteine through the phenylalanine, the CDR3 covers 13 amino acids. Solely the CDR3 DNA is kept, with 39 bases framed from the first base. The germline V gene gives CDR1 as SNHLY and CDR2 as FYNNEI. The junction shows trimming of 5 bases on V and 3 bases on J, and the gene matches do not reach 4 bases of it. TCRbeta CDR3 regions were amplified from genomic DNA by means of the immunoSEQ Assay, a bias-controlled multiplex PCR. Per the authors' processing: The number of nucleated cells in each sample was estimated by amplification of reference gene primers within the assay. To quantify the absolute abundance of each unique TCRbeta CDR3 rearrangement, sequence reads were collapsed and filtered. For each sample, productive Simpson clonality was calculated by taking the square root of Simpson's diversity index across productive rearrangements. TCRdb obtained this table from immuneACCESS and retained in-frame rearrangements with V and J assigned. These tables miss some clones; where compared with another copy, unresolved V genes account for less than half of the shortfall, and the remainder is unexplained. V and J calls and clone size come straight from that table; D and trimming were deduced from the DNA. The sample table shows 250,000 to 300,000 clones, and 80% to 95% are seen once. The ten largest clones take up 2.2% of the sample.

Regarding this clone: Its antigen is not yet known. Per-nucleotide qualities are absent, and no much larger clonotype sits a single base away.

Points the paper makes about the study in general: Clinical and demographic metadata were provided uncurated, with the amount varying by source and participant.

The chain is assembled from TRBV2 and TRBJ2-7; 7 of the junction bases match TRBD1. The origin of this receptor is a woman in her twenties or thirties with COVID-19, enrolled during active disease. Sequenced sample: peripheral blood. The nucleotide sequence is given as TGTGCCAGCAGTAGTTACAGGGGCTACGAGCAGTACTTC. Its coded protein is CASSSYRGYEQYF.